Given below is one T cell receptor (beta chain) in context. Its antigen is not identified. The junction does not match germline at one end; this may be a read error. This sample's RNA came from whole unsorted tissue. The normal lung tissue was taken more than 3 cm from the tumor edge. These data are taken from a study of tumor and adjacent non-tumor tissue in lung cancer. On the study more broadly: Each sample yielded 3.5 million to 4.5 million productive TCRbeta reads on average.

Study-level points and caveats: Significantly higher TCR diversity was found in tumor than normal lung.

Germline-derived CDR1 and CDR2 are PRHDT and FYEKMQ (reference sequence). This CDR3 comprises 20 residues. A modified ARM-PCR protocol with three rounds of nested PCR amplified TCRbeta. From the multiplex PCR reads, TCRdb called clonotypes with MiXCR, one entry per CDR3 protein. The table records around 99,000 distinct CDR3 sequences, around 57% of them present only once. The clonotype comes from a man aged 55 to 70 with non-small cell lung cancer. The chain links TRBV13 to TRBJ1-2, with unresolved D. The material sequenced was distant non-tumor lung tissue. The CDR3 DNA sequence: TGTGTCAGCAGCTCCGGGCCATTTAGGGCAGCCGTTGCCCCCCACTATGGCTACACCTTC. Its protein is CVSSSGPFRAAVAPHYGYTF.